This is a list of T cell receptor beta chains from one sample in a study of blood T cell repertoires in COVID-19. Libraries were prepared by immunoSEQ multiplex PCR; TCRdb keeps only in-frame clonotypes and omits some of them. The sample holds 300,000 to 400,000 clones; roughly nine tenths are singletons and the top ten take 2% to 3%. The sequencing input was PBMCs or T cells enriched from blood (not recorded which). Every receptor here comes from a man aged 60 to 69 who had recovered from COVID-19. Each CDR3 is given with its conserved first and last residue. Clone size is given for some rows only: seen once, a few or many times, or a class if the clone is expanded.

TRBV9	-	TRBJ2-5	CASSVGQQETQYF
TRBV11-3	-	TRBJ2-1	CASSLYPSGIQAAEQFF
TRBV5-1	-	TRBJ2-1	CASSGSPAVGGVSYNEQFF
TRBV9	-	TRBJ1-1	CASSGGRLITEAFF
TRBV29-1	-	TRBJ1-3	CSVGLSSGNTIYF
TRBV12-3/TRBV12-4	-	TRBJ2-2	CASSLMTGELFF
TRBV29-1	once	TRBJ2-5	CSVDKKIQETQYF
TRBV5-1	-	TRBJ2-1	CASSLGERGSYNEQFF
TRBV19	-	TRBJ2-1	CATQQTSFVFDEQFF
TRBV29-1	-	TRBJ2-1	CSVRTSGAYNEQFF
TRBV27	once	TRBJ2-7	CASSFRDSFGEQYF
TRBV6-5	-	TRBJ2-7	CASMGGPKSSYEQYF
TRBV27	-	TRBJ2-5	CATTSGSRETQYF
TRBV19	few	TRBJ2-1	CASRSLAYNEQFF
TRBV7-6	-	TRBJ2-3	CASSPSPGRTDTQYF
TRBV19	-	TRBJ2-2	CASSPTTGEELFF
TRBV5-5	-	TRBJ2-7	CASSPARGSYEQYF
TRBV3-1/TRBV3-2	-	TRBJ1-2	CASSPGTAGSYTF
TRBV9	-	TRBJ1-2	CASSAAVRGYTF